The 23 T cell receptor beta chains presented below share a single source sample, sequenced in a study of Ad26.COV2.S vaccination and SARS-CoV-2 variants. TCRdb's copy holds only in-frame clones and misses some; the assay was immunoSEQ multiplex PCR. The repertoire holds some 370,000 clones, with roughly 80% as singletons. The treatment denotes: 19 received Ad26.COV2.S at low or high dose, single or two shots; 5 received placebo; per-sample allocation not given. Sampling occurred on day 63 after the first vaccine or placebo injection. The specimen was peripheral blood, collected in a trial of Ad26.COV2.S vaccine versus placebo. The receptors come from a person between 18 and 65 years old who received the Ad26.COV2.S COVID-19 vaccine or a placebo.

This chain joins TRBV5-1 and TRBJ1-2; 9 nucleotides match TRBD1. J lost 5 bases, V lost 4 bases, and 6 bases had no gene match. The CDR3 sequence is 14 residues long. In germline, CDR1 is SGHRS, CDR2 YFSETQ. The CDR3 DNA reads as TGCGCCAGCAGCCCGGGACAGGGAAGTTATGGCTACACCTTC. This gives the protein CASSPGQGSYGYTF.

This clone has only one observation. This chain connects TRBV7-8 to TRBJ1-1; D may be TRBD1 (6 bases). Germline CDR1 reads SGHVS; CDR2 reads FQNEAQ. The CDR3 is made up of 14 amino acids. Trimming left V 3 bases short and J 1 base short, with 9 bases between. The CDR3 sequence is CASSFRTENTEAFF. CDR3 nucleotides: TGTGCCAGCAGCTTCCGGACAGAGAACACTGAAGCTTTCTTT. Full variable domain (rest looked up from reference TRBV7-8 and TRBJ1-1): GAGVSQSPRYKVAKRGQDVALRCDPISGHVSLFWYQQALGQGPEFLTYFQNEAQLDKSGLPSDRFFAERPEGSVSTLKIQRTQQEDSAVYLCASSFRTENTEAFFGQGTRLTVV.

The J gene is TRBJ2-3, the V gene TRBV11-3; either TRBD1 or TRBD2 may fit D (5 bases each). Between the trimmed V and J ends, which lost 4 bases and 0 bases, there was a span of 11 bases. The CDR3 is made up of 15 amino acids. Germline CDR1 and CDR2: SGHNT and YENEEA. CDR3 DNA sequence: TGTGCCAGCAGCTCACGGGGCCCTAGCACAGATACGCAGTATTTT. Translating it yields CASSSRGPSTDTQYF.

Here the CDR3 reads CASRRRGSYEQYF. The CDR3 bases are TGTGCCAGCAGACGTAGGGGGTCCTACGAGCAGTACTTC. The chain links TRBV7-9 to TRBJ2-7, with D possibly matching TRBD1 (6 bases). Trimming shortened V by 6 bases and J by 1 base, and 10 bases separated the two germline ends. CDR3 length: 13 residues. CDR1 and CDR2 (germline): SEHNR, FQNEAQ (reference sequence).

V is TRBV5-5 and J is TRBJ1-2; 8 nucleotides align to TRBD1. Germline V gene data show CDR1 as SGHKS and CDR2 as YYEKEE (reference sequence). V gave up 6 bases and J gave up 8 bases; unmatched junction bases: 6. The CDR3 length is 12 residues. The CDR3 DNA is TGTGCCAGCAACCAGGCAGGGGGCGGCTACACCTTC. Translating it yields CASNQAGGGYTF.

As regards this clone: Since a much larger clone is just one base distant, this may be a read error. This chain links TRBV6-6 with TRBJ2-2; D not resolved. Germline V gene lookup returns CDR1 MNHNY and CDR2 SVGAGI (reference sequence). This CDR3 spans 11 amino acids. Trimming pared 4 bases from V and 4 bases from J, leaving 1 base between. The CDR3 DNA sequence: TGTGCCAGCAGTTTCACCGGGGAGCTGTTTTTT. Protein sequence: CASSFTGELFF.

J is TRBJ1-6 and V is TRBV19, with 7 bases matching TRBD1. The CDR3 is 14 residues long. Per the germline V gene, CDR1 is LNHDA and CDR2 is SQIVND (reference sequence). Trimming cost V 5 bases and J 10 bases; bases outside gene matches: 8. The CDR3 spells CASSRQGGKSPLHF. The CDR3, as DNA: TGTGCCAGTAGTCGACAGGGAGGGAAGTCACCCCTCCACTTT.

This chain joins TRBV7-2 and TRBJ2-7, with D perhaps TRBD1 or TRBD2 (5 bases each). CDR1 and CDR2 (germline): SGHTA, FQGNSA. The CDR3 runs 14 residues. Trimming pared 5 bases from V and 12 bases from J, leaving 23 bases between. CDR3: CASSQQPGPSGAYF. In DNA, the CDR3 is TGTGCCAGCAGCCAACAGCCGGGACCCTCAGGAGCGTACTTC.

This chain uses TRBV24-1 with TRBJ2-3, with TRBD2 as a possible D gene (5 bases). V lost 2 bases and J lost 5, with 16 bases in between. This CDR3 has 16 amino acids. Looked up from germline, CDR1 is KGHDR and CDR2 is SFDVKD. The CDR3 is CATSDSPGGFGDTQYF. The CDR3 DNA reads TGTGCCACCAGTGATTCCCCGGGCGGGTTTGGAGATACGCAGTATTTT.

The chain couples TRBV25-1 to TRBJ1-5; 8 nucleotides align to TRBD1. Trimming took 1 base from V and 16 from J; bases not matched to a gene: 12. This CDR3 spans 14 amino acids. CDR1 is MGHDK and CDR2 is SYGVNS in the germline V gene. The CDR3 sequence is CASSESGQGGVRHF. Written as DNA, the CDR3 is TGTGCCAGCAGTGAATCAGGACAGGGTGGGGTTAGACATTTT.

This chain joins TRBV15 and TRBJ2-2; TRBD2 matches 10 bases. The germline V gene encodes CDR1 LNHNV and CDR2 YYDKDF (reference sequence). V shed 6 bases and J 4 bases; nucleotides not matched to a gene: 5. This CDR3 is built from 15 residues. CDR3 nucleotide sequence: TGTGCCACCAGGAGCGGGAGGGTTGGCACCGGGGAGCTGTTTTTT. It specifies CATRSGRVGTGELFF.

The rearrangement uses TRBV9 and TRBJ1-2, with no clear D. V was cut by 4 bases and J by 4 bases, with 11 bases left in between. CDR1 SGDLS and CDR2 YYNGEE come from the germline V gene. The CDR3 is 13 residues long. Here the CDR3 DNA reads TGTGCCAGCAGCCTAGGGTTGAGCTATGGCTACACCTTC. Residues: CASSLGLSYGYTF. Full variable domain (missing parts from reference TRBV9 and TRBJ1-2): DSGVTQTPKHLITATGQRVTLRCSPRSGDLSVYWYQQSLDQGLQFLIQYYNGEERAKGNILERFSAQQFPDLHSELNLSSLELGDSALYFCASSLGLSYGYTFGSGTRLTVV.

The V gene is TRBV15, the J gene TRBJ2-3; the D is unclear. From germline, CDR1 is LNHNV and CDR2 YYDKDF (reference sequence). The CDR3 runs 15 residues. V was shortened by 5 bases and J by 0 bases, with 12 bases between the two germline ends. CDR3 sequence (DNA): TGTGCCACCAGCTCAACTGCCACTAGCACAGATACGCAGTATTTT. Amino acids: CATSSTATSTDTQYF.

This rearrangement joins TRBV11-3 to TRBJ2-7; a weak D match, TRBD2 (5 bases). V lost 2 bases to trimming and J lost 0 bases, with 11 bases between them. Per the germline V gene, CDR1 is SGHNT and CDR2 is YENEEA. This CDR3 has 15 residues. For the CDR3, the DNA is TGTGCCAGCAGCTTACCCTCGCGGGCCTCCTACGAGCAGTACTTC. It encodes CASSLPSRASYEQYF.

J is TRBJ1-2 and V is TRBV7-9, with a possible D match to TRBD1 (6 bases). The CDR3 spans 13 residues. Trimming shortened V by 5 bases and J by 6 bases, and 13 bases separated the two germline ends. CDR1 SEHNR and CDR2 FQNEAQ come from the germline V gene (reference sequence). This chain's CDR3 is CASSMGGPDGYTF. In nucleotides, the CDR3 is TGTGCCAGCAGCATGGGGGGGCCCGATGGCTACACCTTC.

The chain is built from TRBV29-1 and TRBJ1-2; no definite D call. CDR1 and CDR2 (germline): SQVTM, ANQGSEA. The CDR3 sequence is 12 residues long. Trimming stripped 3 bases from V and 7 bases from J, with 12 bases between. CDR3 bases: TGCAGCGTTGAGGTGGGCAACGGTGGCTACACCTTC. This codes for CSVEVGNGGYTF.

The genes are TRBV6-2 or TRBV6-3 and TRBJ1-5; D uncertain. This CDR3 has 15 amino acids. Trimming cost V 8 bases and J 2 bases, with 16 bases left between them. Germline V gives CDR1 MNHEY, CDR2 SVGEGT. CDR3 amino acids: CASRLILTGNQPQHF. The CDR3 DNA sequence: TGTGCCAGCCGCCTCATCCTCACTGGCAATCAGCCCCAGCATTTT.

This sequence joins TRBV7-2 and TRBJ2-1, with TRBD2 identical over 11 bases. Per germline, CDR1 SGHTA and CDR2 FQGNSA. The J segment lost 3 bases and the V segment lost 6 bases, leaving 4 bases of the junction unmatched. The CDR3 covers 15 residues. This CDR3 is CASSGGTSGYNEQFF. CDR3 bases: TGTGCCAGCAGTGGCGGGACTAGCGGCTACAATGAGCAGTTCTTC.

The gene calls are TRBV28 and TRBJ1-2; D is unclear. Germline V gene sequence: CDR1 MDHEN, CDR2 SYDVKM. V was pared by 1 base and J by 8 bases, with 14 bases between. CDR3 size: 14 residues. CDR3 loop: CASSLSPYYEGYTF. The CDR3 coding sequence is TGTGCCAGCAGTTTATCCCCTTACTATGAGGGCTACACCTTC.

The rearrangement links TRBV11-2 to TRBJ2-1; D unresolved. V was clipped by 10 bases and J by 1 base, with 14 bases between them. The CDR3 contains 14 residues. The V gene's germline CDR1 is SGHAT and CDR2 FQNNGV. CDR3 coding DNA: TGTGCCACCTTTTCGAAGGGATCCTACAATGAGCAGTTCTTC. Protein: CATFSKGSYNEQFF.

V is TRBV5-1 and J is TRBJ1-6, with a weak D call TRBD1 (5 bases). Germline CDR1 and CDR2: SGHRS and YFSETQ. This CDR3 contains 16 residues. V lost 5 bases, J lost 0 bases, and 12 bases lay in between. The CDR3 sequence is CASSLMTASYNSPLHF. CDR3 bases: TGCGCCAGCAGTTTGATGACAGCCTCCTATAATTCACCCCTCCACTTT.

The chain recombines TRBV7-9 with TRBJ1-5; tentatively, D is TRBD1 (6 bases). Germline V gene sequence: CDR1 SEHNR, CDR2 FQNEAQ (reference sequence). Deletions cut 5 bases from V and 9 bases from J, with 11 bases between. This CDR3 contains 12 residues. CDR3 residues: CASSLDSRPQHF. Written as DNA, the CDR3 is TGTGCCAGCAGCCTGGACAGCCGGCCCCAGCATTTT.

The CDR3 here is CASRRGQANTGELFF. In DNA form, the CDR3 reads TGTGCCAGCAGGAGGGGACAGGCCAACACCGGGGAGCTGTTTTTT. The chain recombines TRBV5-5 with TRBJ2-2, with 8 nucleotides matching TRBD1. The germline CDR1 and CDR2 sequences are SGHKS and YYEKEE (reference sequence). CDR3 length: 15 residues. V dropped 5 bases and J dropped 2; count of bases not matched to a gene: 5.